This T cell receptor (beta chain) was recorded in a study of shared clonotypes between healthy human individuals. The overall study: There were three CD4 naive, three CD4 memory, two CD8 naive and one CD8 memory plates per donor.

Per the authors' pipeline: As immunoSEQ supplied junction-only sequences (without quality scores), filtering differed. Clones were sequenced by immunoSEQ multiplex PCR, and TCRdb holds only the in-frame ones, with some missing. V, J and clone size were drawn from that table, and D and trimming were deduced from the DNA. This sample has approximately 810,000 clones, with 92% found just once. Comment on this clone: The antigen is unknown.

CD45RO negativity and positive selection for CCR7 defined naive CD8 cells, a population that excluded terminally differentiated effector memory CD45RA+ cells. The study drew its donors from healthy HIV-negative adults without recent acute infections or vaccinations. The germline CDR1 and CDR2 sequences are SGDLS and YYNGEE. Trimming removed 3 bases from V and 3 bases from J, with 12 bases in between. The CDR3 runs 14 residues. General study results and limits: Roughly 5% of naive CD4 clonotypes were shared across a handful of donors.

This chain connects TRBV9 to TRBJ1-2; D perhaps matches TRBD1 (5 bases). The material sequenced was naive CD8+ T cells sorted from blood. The TCR was taken from a man under 40 in good health. This CDR3 is CASSAGTGDYGYTF. CDR3 sequence (DNA): TGTGCCAGCAGCGCGGGGACCGGGGACTATGGCTACACCTTC.